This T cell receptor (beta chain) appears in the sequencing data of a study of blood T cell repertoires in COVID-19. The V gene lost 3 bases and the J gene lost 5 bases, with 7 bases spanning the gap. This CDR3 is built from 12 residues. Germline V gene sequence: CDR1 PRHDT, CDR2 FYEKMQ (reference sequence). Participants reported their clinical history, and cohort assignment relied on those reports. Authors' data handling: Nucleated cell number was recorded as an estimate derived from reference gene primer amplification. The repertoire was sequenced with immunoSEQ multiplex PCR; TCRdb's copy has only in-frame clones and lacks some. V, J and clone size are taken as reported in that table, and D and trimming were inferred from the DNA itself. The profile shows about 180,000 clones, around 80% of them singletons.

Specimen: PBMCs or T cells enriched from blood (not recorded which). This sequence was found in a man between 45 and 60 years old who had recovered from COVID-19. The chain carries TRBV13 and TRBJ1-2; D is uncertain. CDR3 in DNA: TGTGCCAGCAGCTTTTCCCAGTATGGCTACACCTTC. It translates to CASSFSQYGYTF.